These 21 T cell receptor beta chains came from one sample sequenced in a study of T cell repertoires in cytomegalovirus infection. TCRdb passed the reads through MiXCR, listing each CDR3 protein once. In the table there are 830,000 or so distinct CDR3 sequences, approximately 30% of which are singletons. For these TCRs, the target antigens are not known. The sequenced sample was cultured CD8+ T cells from PBMCs, obtained from culture after CMV antigen stimulation. These receptors were collected from a human donor in good health (CMV status not recorded). Some clones in this sample may be carry-over from other donors' samples.

The table lists this clonotype with a few counts. The chain joins TRBV5-1 to TRBJ2-2; TRBD2 matches 7 bases. CDR1 and CDR2 from the germline V gene are SGHRS and YFSETQ. This CDR3 has 15 amino acids. V gave up 6 bases and J gave up 1 base; unmatched junction bases: 6. The CDR3 region has the DNA TGCGCCAGCACTAATGGACTAGTGAACACCGGGGAGCTGTTTTTT. This gives the protein CASTNGLVNTGELFF.

The V and J genes are TRBV10-3 and TRBJ1-5, with D tentatively TRBD1 (5 bases). V lost 2 bases and J lost 7, with 15 bases in between. The germline V gene has CDR1 ENHRY and CDR2 SYGVKD. This CDR3 is built from 15 residues. CDR3 sequence (DNA): TGTGCCATCAGTGAGGCCCAGGGCCCGACCCAGCCCCAGCATTTT. Its protein is CAISEAQGPTQPQHF.

This clonotype was picked up a small number of times. V and J are TRBV6-1 and TRBJ1-2; D is unclear. The CDR3 contains 13 residues. Germline V gene sequence: CDR1 MNHNS, CDR2 SASEGT. V was cut by 6 bases and J by 0 bases, with 8 bases left in between. Here the CDR3 DNA reads TGTGCCAGCAGACAGCCCTCTAACTATGGCTACACCTTC. Translation: CASRQPSNYGYTF.

This clonotype was seen only once. V is TRBV6-6 and J is TRBJ1-5, with 7 bases aligning to TRBD1. With 7 bases clipped from V and 4 bases from J, the junction kept 10 bases outside the gene matches. The CDR3 is made up of 15 amino acids. Germline lookup yields CDR1 MNHNY and CDR2 SVGAGI (reference sequence). The CDR3 nucleotides read TGTGCCAGCATCTCTGGGCAGGGGGTTAATCAGCCCCAGCATTTT. This translates into CASISGQGVNQPQHF.

The V and J genes are TRBV6-6 and TRBJ1-5, with D hard to call. The length of the CDR3 is 15 residues. The germline gives CDR1 MNHNY, CDR2 SVGAGI (reference sequence). V was cut by 6 bases and J by 3 bases, with 15 bases left in between. In DNA form, the CDR3 reads TGTGCCAGCAGCCGCCAGTGGTGCGACAATCAGCCCCAGCATTTT. Residues: CASSRQWCDNQPQHF.

In this sample, this clonotype turned up a few times. This CDR3 is CATWGRFEQYF. The DNA of the CDR3 is TGTGCCACCTGGGGGAGGTTCGAGCAGTACTTC. V gene TRBV27 combines with J gene TRBJ2-7; perhaps TRBD2 as D (6 bases). This CDR3 spans 11 amino acids. Germline V gene lookup returns CDR1 MNHEY and CDR2 SMNVEV (reference sequence). With 10 bases removed from V and 6 bases from J, the gap between germline ends came to 13 bases.

The chain combines TRBV12-5 with TRBJ2-1; D unresolved. The V end lost 5 bases, the J end lost 9 bases, and 11 bases lay between the germline ends. Germline values: CDR1 LGHNT, CDR2 FRNRAP. The CDR3 runs to 12 residues. The CDR3 reads CASGPSSLEQFF. The DNA for the CDR3 is TGTGCTAGTGGTCCCAGTTCTCTTGAGCAGTTCTTC.

The chain has TRBV20-1 and TRBJ1-2, with D uncertain. The CDR3 contains 9 residues. The germline CDR1 and CDR2 sequences are DFQATT and SNEGSKA (reference sequence). V dropped 4 bases and J dropped 6 bases, with 3 bases sitting between them. CDR3 region: CSATNGYTF. The CDR3 nucleotides are TGCAGTGCTACGAATGGCTACACCTTC.

As regards this clonotype: A junction end diverges from the germline sequence, so it may reflect a read error. The CDR3 sequence is CASIPPNPRSSYNEQFF. CDR3 DNA sequence: TGTGCCAGCATTCCCCCCAATCCAAGGAGCTCCTACAATGAACAGTTCTTC. V is TRBV28 and J is TRBJ2-1; no reliable D call. CDR3 length equals 17 residues. The germline CDR1 and CDR2 sequences are MDHEN and SYDVKM.

This clonotype was counted ten times or more. The chain links TRBV7-8 to TRBJ2-7; D remains ambiguous. CDR1 and CDR2 from the germline V gene are SGHVS and FQNEAQ. The CDR3 totals 13 residues. Trimming left V 1 base short and J 2 bases short, with 6 bases between. The CDR3 nucleotides read TGTGCCAGCAGCTTAGGGTTTACCTACGAGCAGTACGTC. Translation: CASSLGFTYEQYV.

This clonotype was seen a handful of times. The chain joins TRBV6-1 to TRBJ2-2; D may be TRBD2 (5 bases). Trimming stripped 8 bases from V and 7 bases from J, with 11 bases between. CDR3 length: 12 residues. CDR1 is MNHNS, CDR2 SASEGT, per germline. CDR3 sequence (DNA): TGTGCCAGCTCCCGGCGGGTCGGGGAGCTGTTTTTT. Translation gives CASSRRVGELFF.

This chain links TRBV4-1 with TRBJ1-1; possibly TRBD1 for D (6 bases). The CDR3 length is 16 residues. Per germline, CDR1 MGHRA and CDR2 YSYEKL. V shed 4 bases and J shed 5 bases, with 20 bases lying between them. The CDR3 DNA reads TGCGCCAGCAGCCTAAGATACCGGGGGGCGGAAACTGAAGCTTTCTTT. Its translation is CASSLRYRGAETEAFF.

The chain couples TRBV2 to TRBJ2-2, with D possibly matching TRBD2 (6 bases). The CDR3 sequence is 17 residues long. Germline CDR1 and CDR2: SNHLY and FYNNEI. Trimming cost V 9 bases and J 1 base, with 21 bases left between them. The chain's CDR3 is CARGGSGRVVNTGELFF. CDR3 nucleotides: TGTGCCAGGGGGGGAAGTGGCCGGGTTGTGAACACCGGGGAGCTGTTTTTT.

Many counts were recorded for this clonotype. This rearrangement joins TRBV4-1 to TRBJ2-1, with 10 bases identical to TRBD2. This CDR3 contains 17 residues. The J segment lost 5 bases and the V segment lost 3 bases, leaving 10 bases of the junction unmatched. Germline CDR1 is MGHRA and CDR2 is YSYEKL. The CDR3 sequence is CASSHLSSGGPDNEQFF. The CDR3 DNA follows: TGCGCCAGCAGCCACCTTTCTAGCGGGGGACCGGACAATGAGCAGTTCTTC.

Worth noting for this clonotype: A clone one base away is much larger, so this may be a read error. The rearrangement uses TRBV7-2 and TRBJ1-2, with D maybe TRBD1 (5 bases). This CDR3 is built from 15 residues. The germline CDR1 and CDR2 sequences are SGHTA and FQGNSA. The CDR3: CAGSYRSERGYGYTF. For the CDR3, the DNA is TGTGCCGGCAGCTACAGATCGGAGAGGGGCTATGGCTACACCTTC. Drawing the rest from reference TRBV7-2 and TRBJ1-2, the complete variable domain is GAGVSQSPSNKVTEKGKDVELRCDPISGHTALYWYRQSLGQGLEFLIYFQGNSAPDKSGLPSDRFSAERTGGSVSTLTIQRTQQEDSAVYLCAGSYRSERGYGYTFGSGTRLTVV.

This rearrangement joins TRBV2 to TRBJ1-6; 9 nucleotides match TRBD1. Germline V gene data show CDR1 as SNHLY and CDR2 as FYNNEI. CDR3 length equals 13 residues. The ends lost 7 bases at V and 7 bases at J; junction bases unmatched: 2. As DNA, the CDR3 is TGTGCCAGCACCGGGACAGGGAATTCACCCCTCCACTTT. Encoded protein: CASTGTGNSPLHF.

The V and J genes are TRBV28 and TRBJ1-2, with D perhaps matching TRBD1 (6 bases). The CDR3 runs 14 residues. Germline V gene sequence: CDR1 MDHEN, CDR2 SYDVKM. Deletions cut 5 bases from V and 8 bases from J, with 18 bases between. CDR3 loop: CASSPRGGLRGYTF. The CDR3 nucleotides are TGTGCCAGCAGTCCCCGGGGGGGGCTGAGGGGCTACACCTTC.

This chain connects TRBV13 to TRBJ2-7; D is unresolved. Trimming cost V 3 bases and J 4 bases, with 10 bases left between them. CDR1 and CDR2 from the germline V gene are PRHDT and FYEKMQ (reference sequence). The CDR3 spans 13 residues. CDR3 DNA: TGTGCCAGCAGCTTCAGGTCCGGTTACGAGCAGTACTTC. Translating gives CASSFRSGYEQYF.

This clonotype was found many times. The chain links TRBV7-8 to TRBJ2-1, with D tentatively TRBD1 or TRBD2 (6 bases each). Between the trimmed V and J ends, which lost 5 bases and 7 bases, there was a span of 21 bases. Germline loops: CDR1 SGHVS, CDR2 FQNEAQ. The CDR3 has 16 amino acids. CDR3 DNA sequence: TGTGCCAGCAGCGCCTCAGGGGTCGCGGGAAAAAATGAGCAGTTCTTC. It translates to CASSASGVAGKNEQFF.

This clonotype has just a few counts. The chain uses TRBV7-6 and TRBJ2-2, with TRBD2 as a possible D gene (6 bases). CDR3 length: 16 residues. CDR1 and CDR2 from the germline V gene are SGHVS and FNYEAQ. V shed 5 bases and J shed 0 bases, with 13 bases lying between them. The CDR3 sequence: CASSATGETNTGELFF. DNA of the CDR3: TGTGCCAGCAGCGCCACGGGAGAAACGAACACCGGGGAGCTGTTTTTT.

Details on this clonotype: Possible read error: a much larger clone is one base away. The V call is TRBV6-1, the J call TRBJ2-1; D gene uncertain. The CDR3 sequence is 11 residues long. V was clipped by 1 base and J by 7 bases, with 2 bases between them. CDR1 MNHNS and CDR2 SASEGT come from the germline V gene. CDR3 sequence (DNA): TGTGCCAGCAGTGAAGTGAATGAGCAGTTCTTC. Residues: CASSEVNEQFF.